The present T cell receptor (beta chain) was sequenced within a study of T cells after posttransplantation cyclophosphamide. General observations from the study: Donor-recipient repertoire similarity was low at 1-2 months, rising over year one. Tissue-infiltrating T cells from skin or gut overlapped little with blood T cells.

The method was immunoSEQ multiplex PCR; TCRdb's version includes in-frame clones alone and lacks a portion of them. The sample has 20,000 to 25,000 clones, about 76% seen once. Concerning this clone itself: Its antigen is unidentified.

This related bone marrow graft donor gave peripheral blood on the day of marrow donation. From germline, CDR1 is SGHRS and CDR2 YFSETQ. CDR3 length: 15 residues. Trimming shortened V by 0 bases and J by 5 bases, and 15 bases separated the two germline ends. What was sequenced was memory CD4+ T cells sorted from PBMCs. The source of this sequence is an older woman in good health, CMV-negative, and a related stem cell transplant donor. This chain links TRBV5-1 with TRBJ2-7; TRBD2 is a possible D gene (6 bases). The CDR3 sequence is CASSLGGVGRHEQYF. The DNA for the CDR3 is TGCGCCAGCAGCTTGGGCGGGGTGGGAAGGCACGAGCAGTACTTC.